Below, 30 T cell receptor beta chains from the same sample are listed, as sequenced in a study of human T cells and chemical hapten exposure. Time point of the sample: patch test 2, 6 weeks after DPC sensitization. Treatment specified: therapeutic diphenylcyclopropenone sensitization with weekly scalp DPC. TCRdb passed the RACE reads through MiXCR, listing each CDR3 protein once. This sample has about 110,000 distinct CDR3 sequences; roughly 10% occur once, and the top ten carry 3% to 3.5%. The material sequenced was whole blood, taken in connection with sensitization to the hapten diphenylcyclopropenone (DPC). The source is a woman between 40 and 55 years old with alopecia areata. Some clones in this sample may be carry-over from other donors' samples.

This clonotype is categorized as medium-sized. This sequence joins TRBV7-8 and TRBJ2-3; D perhaps matches TRBD1 (5 bases). V dropped 1 base and J dropped 1 base, with 15 bases sitting between them. Per the germline V gene, CDR1 is SGHVS and CDR2 is FQNEAQ. The CDR3 runs 17 residues. The CDR3, as DNA: TGTGCCAGCAGCTTAGATCCCCCCCAGGGTGGCACAGATACGCAGTATTTT. This gives the protein CASSLDPPQGGTDTQYF.

This clonotype was counted ten times or more. The gene calls are TRBV10-3 and TRBJ2-3; TRBD2 matches 7 bases. V dropped 3 bases and J dropped 2; count of bases not matched to a gene: 14. The CDR3 totals 18 residues. The germline gives CDR1 ENHRY, CDR2 SYGVKD. CDR3 bases: TGTGCCATCAGTGATGGGAGAAGCGGGACGGAACTCACAGATACGCAGTATTTT. Protein product: CAISDGRSGTELTDTQYF.

The J gene is TRBJ2-3, the V gene TRBV12-5, with 8 positions matching TRBD2. Looked up from germline, CDR1 is LGHNT and CDR2 is FRNRAP. The CDR3 runs to 16 residues. V shed 0 bases and J 2 bases; nucleotides not matched to a gene: 4. Here the CDR3 DNA reads TGTGCTAGTGGTTTGGTAACTAGCGGAATCACAGATACGCAGTATTTT. This encodes CASGLVTSGITDTQYF.

This clonotype was found many times. This chain connects TRBV6-2 or TRBV6-3 to TRBJ1-5, with a weak D call TRBD1 (6 bases). V lost 2 bases and J lost 9, with 17 bases in between. CDR1 and CDR2 (germline): MNHEY, SVGEGT. This CDR3 comprises 15 residues. CDR3 coding DNA: TGTGCCAGCAGTTACAGGGGGACACCCTTTTGGCCCCAGCATTTT. It specifies CASSYRGTPFWPQHF.

CDR3: CSVLGDLSGKLFF. The CDR3, as DNA: TGCAGCGTTCTCGGCGACCTGTCTGGAAAACTGTTTTTT. V and J are TRBV29-1 and TRBJ1-4; no reliable D call. Between the trimmed V and J ends, which lost 5 bases and 10 bases, there was a span of 17 bases. Germline CDR1 and CDR2: SQVTM and ANQGSEA. The CDR3 is 13 amino acids.

This clonotype was detected many times. The chain couples TRBV7-2 to TRBJ2-2; TRBD1 might be the D (7 bases). Germline assignment: CDR1 SGHTA and CDR2 FQGNSA. This CDR3 has 16 amino acids. The V gene lost 4 bases and the J gene lost 4 bases, with 16 bases spanning the gap. CDR3 in DNA: TGTGCCAGCAGCTCCAGGGGGGTGGCCGCCACCGGGGAGCTGTTTTTT. It yields the protein CASSSRGVAATGELFF.

Many counts were recorded for this clonotype. The chain uses TRBV20-1 and TRBJ2-7; D is uncertain. V lost 0 bases and J 6 bases, leaving 3 bases between the germline ends. This CDR3 contains 10 residues. Germline CDR1 and CDR2: DFQATT and SNEGSKA (reference sequence). The CDR3 loop is CSARDSEQYF. CDR3 coding DNA: TGCAGTGCTAGAGATAGCGAGCAGTACTTC.

This clonotype has only a few counts. CDR3 region: CASRDGTGAPEQYF. In DNA form, the CDR3 reads TGTGCCAGCAGAGACGGGACAGGGGCCCCCGAGCAGTACTTC. J is TRBJ2-7 and V is TRBV27; TRBD1 agrees at 10 bases. V was pared by 6 bases and J by 6 bases, with 8 bases of the junction left unmatched. The CDR3 runs 14 residues. CDR1 and CDR2 from the germline V gene are MNHEY and SMNVEV (reference sequence).

This clonotype was counted at least ten times. The CDR3 nucleotides are TGTGCCAGCAGCGCCAAAAGGGGTAGCGCCTACACCGGGGAGCTGTTTTTT. Its translation: CASSAKRGSAYTGELFF. This chain joins TRBV9 and TRBJ2-2, with D perhaps assigned TRBD1 or TRBD2 (5 bases each). From germline, CDR1 is SGDLS and CDR2 YYNGEE. The CDR3 contains 17 residues. Between the trimmed V and J ends, which lost 3 bases and 3 bases, there was a span of 18 bases. The full variable domain, completed using reference TRBV9 and TRBJ2-2, is DSGVTQTPKHLITATGQRVTLRCSPRSGDLSVYWYQQSLDQGLQFLIQYYNGEERAKGNILERFSAQQFPDLHSELNLSSLELGDSALYFCASSAKRGSAYTGELFFGEGSRLTVL.

This clonotype was seen only a few times. J is TRBJ1-1 and V is TRBV6-5; possibly TRBD1 for D (6 bases). Germline assignment: CDR1 MNHEY and CDR2 SVGAGI. This CDR3 has 15 residues. V lost 2 bases and J lost 4, with 14 bases in between. CDR3 protein: CASSYSGTLSTEAFF. Here the CDR3 DNA reads TGTGCCAGCAGTTACAGCGGGACACTCAGCACTGAAGCTTTCTTT.

The chain has TRBV7-9 and TRBJ2-7; D possibly corresponds to TRBD1 (5 bases). CDR1 is SEHNR, CDR2 FQNEAQ, per germline (reference sequence). The CDR3 runs 15 residues. V gave up 5 bases and J gave up 0 bases, with 14 bases separating them. The CDR3 nucleotides read TGTGCCAGCAGCCCAACCGGAGACAGCTCCTACGAGCAGTACTTC. Residues: CASSPTGDSSYEQYF.

The V call is TRBV4-3, the J call TRBJ2-2; D is undetermined. This CDR3 has 15 residues. The V end lost 1 base, the J end lost 1 base, and 7 bases lay between the germline ends. Germline-derived CDR1 and CDR2 are LGHNA and YSLEER. The CDR3 sequence is CASSQGGKNTGELFF. The CDR3 bases are TGCGCCAGCAGCCAAGGAGGAAAGAACACCGGGGAGCTGTTTTTT.

This clonotype has ten or more counts. The chain links TRBV12-3 or TRBV12-4 to TRBJ2-1; D is ambiguous. The CDR3 contains 13 residues. V gave up 7 bases and J gave up 1 base, with 8 bases separating them. CDR3 in amino acids: CASTDRSYNEQFF. CDR3 in DNA: TGTGCCAGCACCGATAGGTCCTACAATGAGCAGTTCTTC.

This clonotype was recorded at least ten times. The chain combines TRBV2 with TRBJ1-2; TRBD1 matches 8 bases. Per the germline V gene, CDR1 is SNHLY and CDR2 is FYNNEI. The CDR3 sequence is 13 residues long. Trimming cost V 7 bases and J 7 bases; bases outside gene matches: 8. The CDR3 region has the DNA TGTGCCAGCAATCAGGGGGCGCTTGGTGGCTACACCTTC. Residues: CASNQGALGGYTF.

This clonotype was observed a few times. This chain connects TRBV20-1 to TRBJ2-5, with D perhaps assigned TRBD1 or TRBD2 (6 bases each). The CDR3 length is 14 residues. The V gene lost 2 bases and the J gene lost 3 bases, with 13 bases spanning the gap. Per germline, CDR1 DFQATT and CDR2 SNEGSKA (reference sequence). The CDR3 here is CSARYRGQEETQYF. In DNA, the CDR3 is TGCAGTGCTAGATATCGGGGGCAGGAAGAGACCCAGTACTTC.

The rearrangement links TRBV19 to TRBJ1-1; 8 positions match TRBD1. Germline V gene data show CDR1 as LNHDA and CDR2 as SQIVND (reference sequence). This CDR3 is 17 amino acids long. Trimming cost V 5 bases and J 0 bases; bases outside gene matches: 11. CDR3 sequence: CASSLLGTGCMNTEAFF. CDR3 DNA: TGTGCCAGTAGTCTACTCGGGACAGGCTGCATGAACACTGAAGCTTTCTTT. Complete variable domain (other parts from reference TRBV19 and TRBJ1-1): DGGITQSPKYLFRKEGQNVTLSCEQNLNHDAMYWYRQDPGQGLRLIYYSQIVNDFQKGDIAEGYSVSREKKESFPLTVTSAQKNPTAFYLCASSLLGTGCMNTEAFFGQGTRLTVV.

This clonotype was seen only a few times. V gene TRBV7-2 combines with J gene TRBJ2-3, with 9 positions matching TRBD2. CDR3 length equals 16 residues. CDR1 and CDR2 from the germline V gene are SGHTA and FQGNSA. The V gene end was trimmed by 1 base and the J gene end by 1 base; junction bases not matched to a gene: 3. CDR3 sequence: CASSLGSSGGTDTQYF. For the CDR3, the DNA is TGTGCCAGCAGCTTAGGATCTAGCGGGGGCACAGATACGCAGTATTTT.

This clonotype was recorded at least ten times. J is TRBJ1-3 and V is TRBV6-5; D possibly corresponds to TRBD1 (5 bases). The germline gives CDR1 MNHEY, CDR2 SVGAGI. V was trimmed by 2 bases and J by 8 bases, leaving 13 bases between them. This CDR3 has 14 residues. This chain's CDR3 is CASSYGAPVDTIYF. The CDR3 bases are TGTGCCAGCAGTTACGGGGCACCCGTTGACACCATATATTTT.

This clonotype was observed many times. The rearrangement joins TRBV4-3 to TRBJ2-1; D is ambiguous. Germline V lookup: CDR1 LGHNA, CDR2 YSLEER. The CDR3 spans 13 residues. The V end was cut by 0 bases, the J end by 6 bases, with 6 bases between. The DNA of the CDR3 is TGCGCCAGCAGCCAAGAACTCGCCAATGAGCAGTTCTTC. Translating it yields CASSQELANEQFF.

This clonotype was recorded at least ten times. The rearrangement links TRBV7-9 to TRBJ2-4; maybe TRBD1 (5 bases). The length of the CDR3 is 17 residues. Germline V gives CDR1 SEHNR, CDR2 FQNEAQ (reference sequence). The V and J ends lost 0 bases and 5 bases respectively, with 17 bases between them. CDR3 sequence (DNA): TGTGCCAGCAGCTTAGCCTTATTTCGTTCAGGGCAAAACATTCAGTACTTC. Encoded protein: CASSLALFRSGQNIQYF.

This clonotype has at least ten counts. The V and J genes are TRBV18 and TRBJ2-1; D is undetermined. Germline V gene sequence: CDR1 KGHSH, CDR2 LQKENI. The CDR3 runs 13 residues. Trimming cost V 3 bases and J 8 bases, with 11 bases left between them. The CDR3 sequence is CASSPPVVDEQFF. CDR3 DNA: TGTGCCAGCTCACCCCCGGTGGTGGATGAGCAGTTCTTC.

The gene calls are TRBV5-6 and TRBJ2-1, with 8 bases lining up with TRBD2. This CDR3 is 15 amino acids long. CDR1 and CDR2 (germline): SGHDT, YYEEEE. V trimming: 1 base; J trimming: 7 bases; junction bases outside the gene matches: 7. The CDR3, as DNA: TGTGCCAGCAGCTTGACGGGACTAGGCGGTAATGAGCAGTTCTTC. Translated: CASSLTGLGGNEQFF.

This clonotype showed up just a few times. A much larger clone lies a single base off, so this may be a read error. The chain has TRBV27 and TRBJ2-7, with D uncertain. This CDR3 comprises 14 residues. The V and J ends lost 6 bases and 4 bases respectively, with 16 bases between them. The V gene's germline CDR1 is MNHEY and CDR2 SMNVEV (reference sequence). The CDR3 sequence: CASSEGMGPYEQYF. The CDR3 DNA follows: TGTGCCAGCAGCGAAGGCATGGGCCCTTACGAGCAGTACTTC.

Only a few counts were recorded for this clonotype. The J gene is TRBJ1-5, the V gene TRBV5-6; a possible D gene is TRBD1 (5 bases). Trimming shortened V by 3 bases and J by 3 bases, and 10 bases separated the two germline ends. The germline CDR1 and CDR2 sequences are SGHDT and YYEEEE. The CDR3 contains 14 residues. In DNA, the CDR3 is TGTGCCAGCAGCTCTCAGGGCGCCAATCAGCCCCAGCATTTT. This gives the protein CASSSQGANQPQHF. Full variable domain (rest looked up from reference TRBV5-6 and TRBJ1-5): DAGVTQSPTHLIKTRGQQVTLRCSPKSGHDTVSWYQQALGQGPQFIFQYYEEEERQRGNFPDRFSGHQFPNYSSELNVNALLLGDSALYLCASSSQGANQPQHFGDGTRLSIL.

In its sample, this clonotype was seen many times. J is TRBJ2-7 and V is TRBV4-1; D remains unclear. V was cut by 1 base and J by 6 bases, with 10 bases left in between. CDR3 length: 13 amino acids. Per germline, CDR1 MGHRA and CDR2 YSYEKL. In DNA form, the CDR3 reads TGCGCCAGCAGCCAAGTCGTTGGGGTCGAGCAGTACTTC. Its protein product is CASSQVVGVEQYF.

The rearrangement uses TRBV6-5 and TRBJ1-5, with D perhaps TRBD1 (5 bases). V gave up 8 bases and J gave up 4 bases, with 9 bases separating them. This CDR3 is 12 amino acids long. Germline CDR1 and CDR2: MNHEY and SVGAGI. CDR3 nucleotides: TGTGCCAGCGGGACGCAGAATCAGCCCCAGCATTTT. Its translation: CASGTQNQPQHF.

The chain is built from TRBV10-3 and TRBJ1-5; D is uncertain. The V gene lost 0 bases and the J gene lost 1 base, with 10 bases spanning the gap. The CDR3 runs to 16 residues. Per germline, CDR1 ENHRY and CDR2 SYGVKD. Here the CDR3 reads CAISESPRTSNQPQHF. Here the CDR3 DNA reads TGTGCCATCAGTGAGTCCCCTCGAACGAGCAATCAGCCCCAGCATTTT.

This clonotype was recorded many times. The rearrangement uses TRBV7-2 and TRBJ1-1, with TRBD1 matching 9 bases. Looked up from germline, CDR1 is SGHTA and CDR2 is FQGNSA. The CDR3 loop spans 18 amino acids. Trimming cost V 1 base and J 1 base; bases outside gene matches: 10. DNA of the CDR3: TGTGCCAGCAGCTTAGTTAGACAGGGGGGAAGTTGGAACACTGAAGCTTTCTTT. This sequence encodes CASSLVRQGGSWNTEAFF.

This clonotype was seen ten or more times. For the CDR3, the DNA is TGCAGTGCGCCAACGGGGTTGGCCTTACCCGGGACTGAAGCTTTCTTT. Amino acid sequence: CSAPTGLALPGTEAFF. The chain combines TRBV20-1 with TRBJ1-1; the D is unclear. V was trimmed by 6 bases and J by 5 bases, leaving 25 bases between them. The CDR3 spans 16 residues. The germline gives CDR1 DFQATT, CDR2 SNEGSKA (reference sequence).

This clonotype was observed a handful of times. V and J are TRBV28 and TRBJ2-7, with 10 bases lining up with TRBD1. This CDR3 spans 16 amino acids. V dropped 6 bases and J dropped 3; count of bases not matched to a gene: 11. Germline-derived CDR1 and CDR2 are MDHEN and SYDVKM. Written as DNA, the CDR3 is TGTGCCAGCAGCCCGCGCCCGGGACAGGGGCTCTACGAGCAGTACTTC. Translating gives CASSPRPGQGLYEQYF.